These 29 T cell receptor beta chains share one sample of origin, sequenced in a study of PD-L1 blockade in urothelial cancer. Profiled with immunoSEQ multiplex PCR; TCRdb holds only in-frame clones, not every one. Altogether 30,000 to 40,000 clones are present, over 75% being singletons, with the ten largest covering approximately 3.4%. The material was PBMCs, obtained around atezolizumab (anti-PD-L1) treatment. These receptors were taken from a man aged 65 to 85 with urothelial cancer.

The chain employs TRBV7-6 and TRBJ1-1, with D perhaps TRBD1 (5 bases). There are 15 residues in the CDR3. Per the germline V gene, CDR1 is SGHVS and CDR2 is FNYEAQ. V lost 0 bases and J lost 1, with 9 bases in between. CDR3 bases: TGTGCCAGCAGCTTAGCGCTTGGGGCGAACACTGAAGCTTTCTTT. This codes for CASSLALGANTEAFF.

The rearrangement links TRBV5-5 to TRBJ1-4; D not resolved. Germline CDR1 is SGHKS and CDR2 is YYEKEE (reference sequence). The CDR3 sequence is 14 residues long. V dropped 2 bases and J dropped 0 bases, with 5 bases sitting between them. The CDR3 loop is CASSLEATNEKLFF. The CDR3 coding sequence is TGTGCCAGCAGCTTAGAGGCAACTAATGAAAAACTGTTTTTT.

Written as DNA, the CDR3 is TGTGCCCTCGACAGGGGAAAAACTGAAGCTTTCTTT. Its translation: CALDRGKTEAFF. The chain is built from TRBV30 and TRBJ1-1, with TRBD1 matching 8 bases. Germline V CDR1 and CDR2: GTSNPN, SVGIG (reference sequence). V trimming: 8 bases; J trimming: 5 bases; junction bases outside the gene matches: 7. The CDR3 has 12 amino acids.

The chain is built from TRBV4-3 and TRBJ2-7, with 9 bases lining up with TRBD1. The V and J ends lost 0 bases and 8 bases, in that order; junction bases with no gene match: 2. CDR3 size: 13 residues. The germline V gene encodes CDR1 LGHNA and CDR2 YSLEER. CDR3 coding DNA: TGCGCCAGCAGCCAAGAACAGGGGGCCAAGCAGTACTTC. Protein sequence: CASSQEQGAKQYF.

The CDR3: CAWSGGPGDTEAFF. In DNA form, the CDR3 reads TGTGCCTGGAGTGGTGGGCCGGGGGACACTGAAGCTTTCTTT. The chain recombines TRBV30 with TRBJ1-1, with D tentatively TRBD1 (5 bases). V gave up 1 base and J gave up 3 bases, with 12 bases separating them. The germline gives CDR1 GTSNPN, CDR2 SVGIG (reference sequence). CDR3 length: 14 residues.

The chain links TRBV29-1 to TRBJ2-7; tentatively, D is TRBD2 (6 bases). The CDR3 runs 12 residues. In germline, CDR1 is SQVTM, CDR2 ANQGSEA. The ends were cut back, 4 bases at V and 6 bases at J, with 13 bases in the middle. The CDR3 sequence is CSVAAGSGEQYF. The CDR3 DNA follows: TGCAGCGTTGCGGCGGGGTCCGGCGAGCAGTACTTC.

The chain joins TRBV13 to TRBJ1-1, with D possibly TRBD1 on 6 matching bases. The germline gives CDR1 PRHDT, CDR2 FYEKMQ (reference sequence). This CDR3 contains 14 residues. Trimming left V 5 bases short and J 4 bases short, with 14 bases between. CDR3 nucleotide sequence: TGTGCCAGCAGCCCCGGGGGGGCCGGCACTGAAGCTTTCTTT. This gives the protein CASSPGGAGTEAFF.

The chain has TRBV6-6 and TRBJ2-1; 9 positions agree with TRBD1. The CDR3 is 15 residues long. Germline V gene data show CDR1 as MNHNY and CDR2 as SVGAGI (reference sequence). Trimming at V came to 2 bases and at J to 7 bases, leaving 6 bases not matched to a gene. CDR3 sequence reads: CASSYGTGNSNEQFF. CDR3 nucleotide sequence: TGTGCCAGCAGTTACGGGACAGGGAATAGTAATGAGCAGTTCTTC.

This clone was counted a few times. J is TRBJ2-2 and V is TRBV9; possible D gene TRBD2, 5 bases. Germline CDR1 is SGDLS and CDR2 is YYNGEE. The CDR3 runs 13 residues. Trimming cost V 0 bases and J 5 bases, with 5 bases left between them. The CDR3 nucleotides read TGTGCCAGCAGCGTAGGAGGGACCGGGGAGCTGTTTTTT. It codes for CASSVGGTGELFF.

The chain uses TRBV19 and TRBJ2-7; 7 bases agree with TRBD2. This CDR3 is built from 15 residues. Germline V CDR1 and CDR2: LNHDA, SQIVND (reference sequence). V lost 6 bases and J lost 3; bases outside the gene matches: 11. CDR3 residues: CASRTTSRGDYEQYF. In DNA, the CDR3 is TGTGCCAGTAGGACGACTAGTCGGGGGGACTACGAGCAGTACTTC.

The chain links TRBV7-6 to TRBJ2-3; TRBD2 agrees at 7 bases. Losses at the gene ends were 5 bases for V and 3 bases for J; bases not matched to a gene: 8. The CDR3 totals 15 residues. Germline-derived CDR1 and CDR2 are SGHVS and FNYEAQ. DNA of the CDR3: TGTGCCAGCAGCCTCACGGGACTACCGACAGATACGCAGTATTTT. Protein: CASSLTGLPTDTQYF.

This clone was counted once. V usage is TRBV28 and J usage is TRBJ2-7, with 9 bases fitting TRBD1. Germline loops: CDR1 MDHEN, CDR2 SYDVKM. V was pared by 2 bases and J by 6 bases, with 8 bases of the junction left unmatched. The CDR3 sequence is 15 residues long. Written as DNA, the CDR3 is TGTGCCAGCAGTTTACCGGCCGGGACAGGGTTCGAGCAGTACTTC. Translated: CASSLPAGTGFEQYF.

V and J are TRBV4-3 and TRBJ1-1, with 8 bases matching TRBD1. Losses at the gene ends were 1 base for V and 2 bases for J; bases not matched to a gene: 9. This CDR3 is 17 amino acids long. Germline values: CDR1 LGHNA, CDR2 YSLEER. The CDR3 loop is CASSQALRQGKNTEAFF. CDR3 nucleotide sequence: TGCGCCAGCAGCCAAGCACTGAGACAGGGGAAAAACACTGAAGCTTTCTTT.

This clone was counted between two and nine times. V is TRBV29-1 and J is TRBJ2-1; 13 positions match TRBD2. Trimming removed 5 bases from V and 5 bases from J; junction bases left unmatched: 6. This CDR3 is built from 15 residues. CDR1 is SQVTM, CDR2 ANQGSEA, per germline. CDR3 sequence: CSVWTSGSFNNEQFF. CDR3 nucleotide sequence: TGCAGCGTTTGGACTAGCGGGAGTTTTAACAATGAGCAGTTCTTC.

The chain uses TRBV15 and TRBJ2-2, with 9 positions matching TRBD2. The CDR3 runs to 16 residues. CDR1 is LNHNV, CDR2 YYDKDF, per germline (reference sequence). Trimming removed 1 base from V and 6 bases from J; junction bases left unmatched: 6. The chain's CDR3 is CATSRGSASGAGELFF. CDR3 nucleotide sequence: TGTGCCACCAGCAGAGGGAGTGCTAGCGGGGCCGGGGAGCTGTTTTTT.

This clone has just a few counts. The rearrangement joins TRBV25-1 to TRBJ2-2; D gene unclear. The CDR3 extends over 12 amino acids. Deletions cut 6 bases from V and 6 bases from J, with 8 bases between. Germline CDR1 is MGHDK and CDR2 is SYGVNS. This chain's CDR3 is CASSRVAGELFF. The CDR3 bases are TGTGCCAGCAGCCGGGTCGCCGGGGAGCTGTTTTTT.

CDR3 loop: CASSLAGITYTEAFF. DNA of the CDR3: TGCGCCAGCAGCTTGGCCGGGATAACCTACACTGAAGCTTTCTTT. The V gene is TRBV5-1, the J gene TRBJ1-1; the D is unclear. Germline-derived CDR1 and CDR2 are SGHRS and YFSETQ. The CDR3 sequence is 15 residues long. Trimming stripped 0 bases from V and 3 bases from J, with 12 bases between.

The V call is TRBV29-1, the J call TRBJ2-3, with 10 bases matching TRBD2. The CDR3 has 15 amino acids. V lost 4 bases to trimming and J lost 4 bases; unmatched junction nucleotides: 8. The V gene's germline CDR1 is SQVTM and CDR2 ANQGSEA. The CDR3 loop is CSVVASGSFADTQYF. In DNA form, the CDR3 reads TGCAGCGTTGTGGCTAGCGGGAGTTTCGCAGATACGCAGTATTTT.

The rearrangement links TRBV28 to TRBJ2-5; D unclear. The CDR3 extends over 14 amino acids. Trimming removed 6 bases from V and 5 bases from J, with 16 bases in between. The germline V gene has CDR1 MDHEN and CDR2 SYDVKM. DNA for the CDR3: TGTGCCAGCAGCATTTCATCAGAAATGGAGACCCAGTACTTC. Translated, it gives CASSISSEMETQYF.

V gene TRBV27 combines with J gene TRBJ2-7; maybe TRBD2 (6 bases). V lost 3 bases, J lost 3 bases, and 12 bases lay in between. From germline, CDR1 is MNHEY and CDR2 SMNVEV (reference sequence). The CDR3 spans 14 residues. As DNA, the CDR3 is TGTGCCAGCAGTTTTTCCGGGAGCCTCTACGAGCAGTACTTC. Its protein product is CASSFSGSLYEQYF.

The V and J genes are TRBV28 and TRBJ1-1, with a tentative D call TRBD1 (5 bases). This CDR3 region has 13 residues. V lost 6 bases and J lost 1, with 9 bases in between. CDR1 and CDR2 from the germline V gene are MDHEN and SYDVKM. Here the CDR3 DNA reads TGTGCCAGCAGACGGACACAGAACACTGAAGCTTTCTTT. The encoded protein is CASRRTQNTEAFF. Variable domain in full (rest from reference TRBV28 and TRBJ1-1): DVKVTQSSRYLVKRTGEKVFLECVQDMDHENMFWYRQDPGLGLRLIYFSYDVKMKEKGDIPEGYSVSREKKERFSLILESASTNQTSMYLCASRRTQNTEAFFGQGTRLTVV.

The genes are TRBV6-5 and TRBJ2-7; 8 bases match TRBD2. This CDR3 spans 15 amino acids. Germline lookup yields CDR1 MNHEY and CDR2 SVGAGI. J lost 0 bases, V lost 5 bases, and 6 bases had no gene match. CDR3 in amino acids: CASSLTAGASYEQYF. CDR3 coding DNA: TGTGCCAGCAGTCTTACAGCGGGAGCCTCCTACGAGCAGTACTTC.

The V call is TRBV29-1, the J call TRBJ2-1; 12 bases agree with TRBD1. Trimming took 7 bases from V and 6 from J; bases not matched to a gene: 13. This CDR3 has 16 residues. Germline assignment: CDR1 SQVTM and CDR2 ANQGSEA. CDR3: CSAGGQGAARGNEQFF. In DNA, the CDR3 is TGCAGCGCTGGGGGACAGGGGGCCGCCCGTGGCAATGAGCAGTTCTTC.

The rearrangement uses TRBV6-1 and TRBJ1-1; the D is unclear. Trimming took off 6 bases at V and 1 base at J, with 9 bases between the two ends. Germline V gives CDR1 MNHNS, CDR2 SASEGT. This CDR3 spans 13 amino acids. The CDR3 DNA is TGTGCCAGCAGCGAAACACAGAACACTGAAGCTTTCTTT. As protein: CASSETQNTEAFF.

V usage is TRBV18 and J usage is TRBJ2-3, with 10 bases that match TRBD2. This CDR3 has 15 amino acids. Unmatched junction bases numbered 4, after V lost 3 bases and J lost 4 bases. CDR1 KGHSH and CDR2 LQKENI come from the germline V gene. This chain's CDR3 is CASSPISGGPDTQYF. The DNA of the CDR3 is TGTGCCAGCTCACCTATTAGCGGGGGGCCAGATACGCAGTATTTT.

This clone ranks as medium-sized. V is TRBV7-6 and J is TRBJ2-7, with a possible D match to TRBD2 (6 bases). V was cut by 5 bases and J by 6 bases, with 14 bases left in between. This CDR3 comprises 13 residues. Germline V gene data show CDR1 as SGHVS and CDR2 as FNYEAQ. The CDR3 coding sequence is TGTGCCAGCAGCACCATGGGGGGTGGCGAGCAGTACTTC. Translated: CASSTMGGGEQYF.

CDR3 in amino acids: CASSQEALAGIYNEQFF. For the CDR3, the DNA is TGCGCCAGCAGCCAAGAGGCCTTAGCGGGAATTTACAATGAGCAGTTCTTC. The chain joins TRBV4-1 to TRBJ2-1, with 8 positions matching TRBD2. CDR1 is MGHRA, CDR2 YSYEKL, per germline. V lost 0 bases, J lost 4 bases, and 8 bases stayed unmatched. The CDR3 has 17 amino acids.

This chain joins TRBV28 and TRBJ1-5; D is possibly TRBD1 (6 bases). The V end was cut by 5 bases, the J end by 4 bases, with 9 bases between. From germline, CDR1 is MDHEN and CDR2 SYDVKM. The CDR3 spans 13 residues. CDR3 loop: CASSTGTNQPQHF. Written as DNA, the CDR3 is TGTGCCAGCAGTACCGGGACAAATCAGCCCCAGCATTTT.

Turning to this clone: The junction departs from the called germline gene at one end, perhaps through a read error. The chain couples TRBV10-3 to TRBJ1-2, with D perhaps matching TRBD1 (5 bases). There are 10 residues in the CDR3. Germline V gives CDR1 ENHRY, CDR2 SYGVKD. The CDR3 loop reads CAISEWGLYF. CDR3 DNA: TGTGCCATCAGTGAGTGGGGACTTTACTTC.